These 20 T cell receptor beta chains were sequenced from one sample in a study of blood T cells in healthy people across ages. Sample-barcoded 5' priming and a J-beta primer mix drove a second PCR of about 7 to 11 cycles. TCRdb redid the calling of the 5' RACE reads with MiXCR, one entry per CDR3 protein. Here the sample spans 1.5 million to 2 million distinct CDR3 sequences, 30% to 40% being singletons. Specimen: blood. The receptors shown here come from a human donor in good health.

The CDR3, as DNA: TGTGCCAGCAGCTTAACCCTTTTCGCTGAAGCTTTCTTT. This translates into CASSLTLFAEAFF. V gene TRBV7-3 combines with J gene TRBJ1-1, with D unclear. V shed 0 bases and J shed 6 bases, with 8 bases lying between them. Per germline, CDR1 SGHTA and CDR2 FQGTGA. The CDR3 is made up of 13 amino acids.

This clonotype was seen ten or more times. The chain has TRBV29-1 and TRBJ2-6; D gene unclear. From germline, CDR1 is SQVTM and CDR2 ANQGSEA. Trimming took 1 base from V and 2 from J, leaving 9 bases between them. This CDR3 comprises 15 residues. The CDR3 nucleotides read TGCAGCGTTGAAGCAGATTCGACTGGGGCCAACGTCCTGACTTTC. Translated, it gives CSVEADSTGANVLTF.

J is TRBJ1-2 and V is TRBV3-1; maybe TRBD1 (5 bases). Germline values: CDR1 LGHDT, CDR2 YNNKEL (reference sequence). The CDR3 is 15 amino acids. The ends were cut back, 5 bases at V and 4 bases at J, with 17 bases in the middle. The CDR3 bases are TGTGCCAGCAGCGACCGGGACCCCCTCGGCTATGGCTACACCTTC. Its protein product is CASSDRDPLGYGYTF.

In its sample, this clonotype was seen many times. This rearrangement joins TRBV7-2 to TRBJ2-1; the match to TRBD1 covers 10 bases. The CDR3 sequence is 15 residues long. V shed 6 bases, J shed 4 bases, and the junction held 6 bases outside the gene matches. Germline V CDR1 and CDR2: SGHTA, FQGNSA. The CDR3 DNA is TGTGCCAGCAGTTCAGCGGGACAGGGGTACAATGAGCAGTTCTTC. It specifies CASSSAGQGYNEQFF.

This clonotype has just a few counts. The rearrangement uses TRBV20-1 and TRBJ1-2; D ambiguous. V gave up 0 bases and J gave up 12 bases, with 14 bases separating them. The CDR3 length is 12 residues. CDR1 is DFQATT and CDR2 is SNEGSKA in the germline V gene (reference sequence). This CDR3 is CSARDGHDLNTF. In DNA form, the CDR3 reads TGCAGTGCTAGAGATGGCCACGATCTTAACACCTTC.

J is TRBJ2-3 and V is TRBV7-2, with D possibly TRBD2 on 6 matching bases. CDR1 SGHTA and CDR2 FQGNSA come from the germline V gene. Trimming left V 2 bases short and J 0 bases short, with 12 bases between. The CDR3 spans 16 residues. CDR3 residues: CASSLRSGASTDTQYF. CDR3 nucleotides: TGTGCCAGCAGCTTAAGGTCGGGAGCTAGCACAGATACGCAGTATTTT.

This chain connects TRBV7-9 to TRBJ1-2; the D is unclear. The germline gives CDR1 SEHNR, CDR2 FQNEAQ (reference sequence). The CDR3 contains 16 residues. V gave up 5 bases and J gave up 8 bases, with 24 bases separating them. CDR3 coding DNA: TGTGCCAGCAGCATATCACCGAGAGGCCAAACTCGGGGCTACACCTTC. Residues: CASSISPRGQTRGYTF.

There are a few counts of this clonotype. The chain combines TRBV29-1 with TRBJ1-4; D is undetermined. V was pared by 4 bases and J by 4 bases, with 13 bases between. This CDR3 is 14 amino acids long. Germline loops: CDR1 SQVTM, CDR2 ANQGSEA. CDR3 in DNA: TGCAGCGTTGCCCGAGGAGGAATTAATGAAAAACTGTTTTTT. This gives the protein CSVARGGINEKLFF.

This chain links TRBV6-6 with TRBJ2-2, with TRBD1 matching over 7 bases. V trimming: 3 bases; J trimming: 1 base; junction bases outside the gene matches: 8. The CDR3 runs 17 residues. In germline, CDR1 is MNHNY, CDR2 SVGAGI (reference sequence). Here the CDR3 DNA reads TGTGCCAGCAGTTATCCTCAAACAGGGGTGAACACCGGGGAGCTGTTTTTT. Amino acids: CASSYPQTGVNTGELFF.

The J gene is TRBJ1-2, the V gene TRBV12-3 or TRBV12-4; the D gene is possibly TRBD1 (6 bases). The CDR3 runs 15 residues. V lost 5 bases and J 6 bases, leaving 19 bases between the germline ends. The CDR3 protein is CASSPAFSGVHGYTF. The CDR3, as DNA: TGTGCCAGCAGTCCTGCCTTTTCAGGGGTCCATGGCTACACCTTC.

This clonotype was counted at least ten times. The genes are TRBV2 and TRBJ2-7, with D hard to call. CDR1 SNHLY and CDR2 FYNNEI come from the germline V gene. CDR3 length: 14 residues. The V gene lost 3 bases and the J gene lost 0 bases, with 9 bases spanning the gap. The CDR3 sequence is CASSDVGYSYEQYF. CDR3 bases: TGTGCCAGCAGTGATGTAGGGTACTCCTACGAGCAGTACTTC. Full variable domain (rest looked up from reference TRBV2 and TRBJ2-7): EPEVTQTPSHQVTQMGQEVILRCVPISNHLYFYWYRQILGQKVEFLVSFYNNEISEKSEIFDDQFSVERPDGSNFTLKIRSTKLEDSAMYFCASSDVGYSYEQYFGPGTRLTVT.

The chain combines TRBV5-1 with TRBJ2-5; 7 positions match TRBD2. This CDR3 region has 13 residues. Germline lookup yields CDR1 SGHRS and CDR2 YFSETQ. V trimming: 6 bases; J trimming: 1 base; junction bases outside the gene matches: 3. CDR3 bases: TGCGCCAGCAAAATAGCGGGCCAAGAGACCCAGTACTTC. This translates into CASKIAGQETQYF.

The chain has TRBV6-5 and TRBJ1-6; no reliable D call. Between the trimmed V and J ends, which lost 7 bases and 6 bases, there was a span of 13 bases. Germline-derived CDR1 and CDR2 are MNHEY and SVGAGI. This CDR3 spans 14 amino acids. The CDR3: CASTREHPNSPLHF. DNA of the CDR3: TGTGCCAGCACCCGGGAACACCCTAATTCACCCCTCCACTTT.

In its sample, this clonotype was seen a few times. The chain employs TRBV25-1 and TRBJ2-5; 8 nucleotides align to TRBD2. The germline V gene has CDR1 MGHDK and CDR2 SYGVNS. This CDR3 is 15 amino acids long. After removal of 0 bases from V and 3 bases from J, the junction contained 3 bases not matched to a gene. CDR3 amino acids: CASSEYGSGEETQYF. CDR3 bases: TGTGCCAGCAGTGAATACGGTAGCGGGGAAGAGACCCAGTACTTC.

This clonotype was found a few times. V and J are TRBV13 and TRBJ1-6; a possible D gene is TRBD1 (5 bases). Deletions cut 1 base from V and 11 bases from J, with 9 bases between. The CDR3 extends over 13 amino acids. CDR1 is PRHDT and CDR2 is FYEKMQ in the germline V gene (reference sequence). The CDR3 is CASSLVGTAPLHF. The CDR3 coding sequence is TGTGCCAGCAGCTTAGTGGGGACGGCACCCCTCCACTTT.

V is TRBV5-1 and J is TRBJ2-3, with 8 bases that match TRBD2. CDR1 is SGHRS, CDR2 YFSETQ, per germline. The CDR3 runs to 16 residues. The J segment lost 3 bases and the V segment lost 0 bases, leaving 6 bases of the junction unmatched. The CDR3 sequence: CASSLDAGGATDTQYF. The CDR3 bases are TGCGCCAGCAGCTTGGACGCCGGGGGGGCAACAGATACGCAGTATTTT.

The CDR3 coding sequence is TGTGCCACCAGCCTCGCGGGGGGCACCGGGGAGCTGTTTTTT. Translated, it gives CATSLAGGTGELFF. The chain has TRBV24-1 and TRBJ2-2; 8 nucleotides align to TRBD2. V dropped 7 bases and J dropped 4; count of bases not matched to a gene: 4. CDR3 size: 14 residues. Germline V gene lookup returns CDR1 KGHDR and CDR2 SFDVKD.

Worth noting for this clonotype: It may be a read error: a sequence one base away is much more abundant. The CDR3, as DNA: TGCAGTGCTAGAGATTTCCAGGAGCGGGGAGGGCCTCGAGAGACCCAGTACTTC. Encoded protein: CSARDFQERGGPRETQYF. The genes are TRBV20-1 and TRBJ2-5; 7 bases match TRBD2. Germline V gene data show CDR1 as DFQATT and CDR2 as SNEGSKA (reference sequence). CDR3 size: 18 residues. V was pared by 0 bases and J by 4 bases, with 17 bases of the junction left unmatched.

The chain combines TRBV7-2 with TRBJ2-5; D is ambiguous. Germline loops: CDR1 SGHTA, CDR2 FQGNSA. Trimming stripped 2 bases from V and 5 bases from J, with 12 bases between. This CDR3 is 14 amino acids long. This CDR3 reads CASSLIVEIETQYF. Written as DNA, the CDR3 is TGTGCCAGCAGCTTAATTGTCGAGATTGAGACCCAGTACTTC.

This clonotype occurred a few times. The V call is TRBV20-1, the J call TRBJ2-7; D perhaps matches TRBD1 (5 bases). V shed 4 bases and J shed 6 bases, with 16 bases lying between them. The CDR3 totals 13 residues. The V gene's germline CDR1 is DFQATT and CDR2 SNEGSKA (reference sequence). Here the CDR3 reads CSAIHRSQVEQYF. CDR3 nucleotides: TGCAGTGCTATTCACAGGTCTCAAGTCGAGCAGTACTTC.